Below are 14 T cell receptor beta chains sequenced from a single sample in a study of breast tumors, draining lymph nodes, adjacent tissues. TCRdb passed the multiplex PCR reads through MiXCR, listing each CDR3 protein once. The table records roughly 110,000 distinct CDR3 sequences, 30% of them present only once. Breast cancer patients provided tissue from their axillary draining lymph nodes. The source material was axillary lymph node tissue. The receptors shown here come from a female donor with breast cancer. Some clones in this sample may be carry-over from other donors' samples.

This clonotype occurred many times. This chain links TRBV12-5 with TRBJ2-5; unclear D gene. The CDR3 loop spans 14 amino acids. CDR1 and CDR2 from the germline V gene are LGHNT and FRNRAP. The ends were cut back, 1 base at V and 2 bases at J, with 8 bases in the middle. As DNA, the CDR3 is TGTGCTAGTGGTTTGGGCGTTGGGCAAGAGACCCAGTACTTC. It yields the protein CASGLGVGQETQYF.

This clonotype was seen repeatedly, ten times or more. The rearrangement joins TRBV3-1 to TRBJ2-5; D remains unclear. The V gene's germline CDR1 is LGHDT and CDR2 YNNKEL (reference sequence). V was trimmed by 1 base and J by 0 bases, leaving 9 bases between them. The CDR3 extends over 15 amino acids. The CDR3 spells CASSQGLSYQETQYF. In nucleotides, the CDR3 is TGTGCCAGCAGCCAAGGACTTTCGTACCAAGAGACCCAGTACTTC.

This clonotype was observed at least ten times. The V and J genes are TRBV7-9 and TRBJ1-5; D gene uncertain. V was cut by 4 bases and J by 5 bases, with 21 bases left in between. Per the germline V gene, CDR1 is SEHNR and CDR2 is FQNEAQ (reference sequence). The CDR3 spans 17 residues. This chain's CDR3 is CASSSTRATAIHQPQHF. CDR3 nucleotide sequence: TGTGCCAGCAGCTCTACAAGGGCCACAGCAATTCATCAGCCCCAGCATTTT.

This clonotype was found many times. The chain carries TRBV12-3 or TRBV12-4 and TRBJ1-5, with 8 bases aligning to TRBD1. The CDR3 loop spans 15 amino acids. The trim removed 6 bases at V and 2 bases at J, leaving 6 bases unmatched. The CDR3 coding sequence is TGTGCCAGCAGACCGACAGGGGCAGGCAATCAGCCCCAGCATTTT. Protein: CASRPTGAGNQPQHF.

This clonotype was recorded a few times. This could be a read error, since a much larger clone is one nucleotide away. CDR3 coding DNA: TGTGCCAGCAGTTTCACAGGGGGGCCAGATACGCAGTATTTT. Its translation: CASSFTGGPDTQYF. The chain is built from TRBV12-3 or TRBV12-4 and TRBJ2-3; TRBD1 aligns across 8 bases. Germline trimming cut 3 bases from V and 4 bases from J; bases unmatched to any gene: 3. CDR3 size: 14 residues.

This clonotype was seen repeatedly, ten times or more. The CDR3 DNA follows: TGCGCCAGCAGTGCGGGCGGGGGGACTAGCACAGATACGCAGTATTTT. Protein: CASSAGGGTSTDTQYF. The chain recombines TRBV10-2 with TRBJ2-3, with 8 positions matching TRBD2. J lost 0 bases, V lost 4 bases, and 6 bases had no gene match. Germline loops: CDR1 WSHSY, CDR2 SAAADI. The CDR3 is 16 residues long.

This clonotype was recorded many times. The rearrangement uses TRBV6-6 and TRBJ2-2; 11 bases match TRBD2. This CDR3 is built from 15 residues. Germline CDR1 MNHNY, CDR2 SVGAGI (reference sequence). J lost 7 bases, V lost 7 bases, and 8 bases had no gene match. CDR3 nucleotide sequence: TGTGCCAGCATACTAGCGGGAGTCGAGTTCGGGGAGCTGTTTTTT. It translates to CASILAGVEFGELFF.

In its sample, this clonotype was seen once. The junction departs from germline at one end; a sequencing error may be responsible. V and J are TRBV15 and TRBJ2-1; D may correspond to TRBD1 or TRBD2 (5 bases each). CDR3 length equals 15 residues. Germline loops: CDR1 LNHNV, CDR2 YYDKDF (reference sequence). CDR3 bases: TGTGCCACCAGCGACTTTAGGGACGGCTACAATGGGCAGTTCTTC. Amino acids: CATSDFRDGYNGQFF.

This clonotype was counted ten times or more. The genes are TRBV24-1 and TRBJ2-5; weak D call: TRBD2 (6 bases). Germline loops: CDR1 KGHDR, CDR2 SFDVKD. The V end was cut by 3 bases, the J end by 4 bases, with 14 bases between. This CDR3 comprises 15 residues. The CDR3 protein is CATSDHGTQGETQYF. CDR3 in DNA: TGTGCCACCAGTGATCACGGGACTCAAGGAGAGACCCAGTACTTC.

Ten or more counts support this clonotype. The J gene is TRBJ1-2, the V gene TRBV19; 9 bases line up with TRBD1. The CDR3 is 14 residues long. The J segment lost 7 bases and the V segment lost 4 bases, leaving 7 bases of the junction unmatched. Germline lookup yields CDR1 LNHDA and CDR2 SQIVND (reference sequence). For the CDR3, the DNA is TGTGCCAGTAGTACCCCGGGACAGGGTGGTGGCTACACCTTC. Translation: CASSTPGQGGGYTF.

Many counts were recorded for this clonotype. This CDR3 reads CASSQPLGNEQFF. The CDR3 bases are TGCGCCAGCAGCCAGCCCCTGGGAAATGAGCAGTTCTTC. The chain joins TRBV4-1 to TRBJ2-1; no clear D. The length of the CDR3 is 13 residues. The V end was cut by 3 bases, the J end by 7 bases, with 10 bases between. Germline loops: CDR1 MGHRA, CDR2 YSYEKL.

This clonotype was seen at least ten times. V is TRBV4-2 and J is TRBJ1-5; TRBD1 is a possible D gene (5 bases). V lost 0 bases and J lost 7, with 13 bases in between. The CDR3 contains 15 residues. The V gene's germline CDR1 is LGHNA and CDR2 YNFKEQ. For the CDR3, the DNA is TGTGCCAGCAGCCAAGATCGCCCAGGGCGGCAGCCCCAGCATTTT. Its protein is CASSQDRPGRQPQHF.

V is TRBV9 and J is TRBJ1-1, with TRBD1 matching over 8 bases. CDR3 size: 15 residues. With V trimmed by 1 base and J by 5 bases, 7 bases remained unmatched. Per germline, CDR1 SGDLS and CDR2 YYNGEE. The CDR3 loop reads CASSVRQGLGTEAFF. DNA of the CDR3: TGTGCCAGCAGCGTAAGACAGGGGCTTGGGACTGAAGCTTTCTTT.

Many counts were recorded for this clonotype. The V gene is TRBV5-1, the J gene TRBJ1-2, with D perhaps matching TRBD1 (6 bases). The CDR3 totals 14 residues. Germline V CDR1 and CDR2: SGHRS, YFSETQ. V gave up 4 bases and J gave up 6 bases, with 16 bases separating them. The CDR3 DNA follows: TGCGCCAGCAGCGTGACGGACAGCTATCATGGCTACACCTTC. Translated, it gives CASSVTDSYHGYTF.